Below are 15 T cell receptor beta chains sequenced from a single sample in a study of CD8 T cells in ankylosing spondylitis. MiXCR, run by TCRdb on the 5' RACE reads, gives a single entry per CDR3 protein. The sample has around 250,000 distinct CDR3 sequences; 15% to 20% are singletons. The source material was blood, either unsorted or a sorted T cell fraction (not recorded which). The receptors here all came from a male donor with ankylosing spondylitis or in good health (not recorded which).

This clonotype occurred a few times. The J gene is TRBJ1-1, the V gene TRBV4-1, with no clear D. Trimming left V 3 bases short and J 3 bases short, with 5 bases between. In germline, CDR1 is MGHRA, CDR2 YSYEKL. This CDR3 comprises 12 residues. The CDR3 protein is CASSHGDTEAFF. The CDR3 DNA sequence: TGCGCCAGCAGCCACGGAGACACTGAAGCTTTCTTT.

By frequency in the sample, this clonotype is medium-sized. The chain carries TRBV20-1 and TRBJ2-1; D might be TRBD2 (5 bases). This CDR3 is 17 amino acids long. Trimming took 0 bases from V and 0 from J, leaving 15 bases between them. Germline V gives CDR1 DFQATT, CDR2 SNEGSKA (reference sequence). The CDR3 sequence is CSARDASSLNSYNEQFF. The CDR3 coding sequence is TGCAGTGCTAGAGATGCGTCTAGCCTGAACTCCTACAATGAGCAGTTCTTC.

CDR3 bases: TGTGCCAGCAGCATTGGGGGGGATACCGGGGAGCTGTTTTTT. It specifies CASSIGGDTGELFF. V and J are TRBV9 and TRBJ2-2; TRBD2 agrees at 7 bases. This CDR3 has 14 amino acids. The ends lost 4 bases at V and 5 bases at J; junction bases unmatched: 5. CDR1 and CDR2 from the germline V gene are SGDLS and YYNGEE.

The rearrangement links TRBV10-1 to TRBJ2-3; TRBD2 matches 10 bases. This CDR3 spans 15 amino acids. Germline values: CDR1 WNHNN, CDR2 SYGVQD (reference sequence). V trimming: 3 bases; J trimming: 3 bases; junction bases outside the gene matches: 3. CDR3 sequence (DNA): TGCGCCAGCAGTGAAGGACTAGCGGAAACAGATACGCAGTATTTT. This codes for CASSEGLAETDTQYF.

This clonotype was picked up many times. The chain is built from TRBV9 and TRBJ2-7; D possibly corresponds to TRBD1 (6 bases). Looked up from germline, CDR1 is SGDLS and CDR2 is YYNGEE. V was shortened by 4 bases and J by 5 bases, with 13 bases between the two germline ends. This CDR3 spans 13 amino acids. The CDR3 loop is CASSPPRGNEQYF. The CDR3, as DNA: TGTGCCAGCAGCCCCCCAAGGGGGAACGAGCAGTACTTC.

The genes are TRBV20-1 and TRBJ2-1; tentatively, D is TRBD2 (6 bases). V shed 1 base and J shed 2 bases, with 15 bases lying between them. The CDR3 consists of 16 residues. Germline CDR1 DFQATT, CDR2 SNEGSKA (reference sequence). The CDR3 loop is CSARVSRDFTYNEQFF. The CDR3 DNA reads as TGCAGTGCTAGAGTTAGCCGGGACTTTACCTACAATGAGCAGTTCTTC.

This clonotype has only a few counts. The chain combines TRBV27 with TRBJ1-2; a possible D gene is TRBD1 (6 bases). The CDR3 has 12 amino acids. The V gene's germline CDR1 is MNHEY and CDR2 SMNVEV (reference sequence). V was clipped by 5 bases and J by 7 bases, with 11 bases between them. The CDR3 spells CASSHRGSGYTF. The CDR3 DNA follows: TGTGCCAGCAGTCATAGGGGGTCTGGCTACACCTTC.

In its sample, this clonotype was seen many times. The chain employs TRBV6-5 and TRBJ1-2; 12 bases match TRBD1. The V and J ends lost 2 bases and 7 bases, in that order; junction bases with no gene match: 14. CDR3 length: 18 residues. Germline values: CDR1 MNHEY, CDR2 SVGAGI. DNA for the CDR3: TGTGCCAGCAGTTACGCTCTGACCGGGACAGGGGGCGCGGGTGGCTACACCTTC. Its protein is CASSYALTGTGGAGGYTF.

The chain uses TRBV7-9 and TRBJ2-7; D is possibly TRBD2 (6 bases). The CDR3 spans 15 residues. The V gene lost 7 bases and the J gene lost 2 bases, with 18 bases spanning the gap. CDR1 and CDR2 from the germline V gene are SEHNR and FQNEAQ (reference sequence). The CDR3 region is CASNPGEQLPYEQYF. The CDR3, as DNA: TGTGCCAGCAACCCGGGGGAACAGCTTCCCTACGAGCAGTACTTC.

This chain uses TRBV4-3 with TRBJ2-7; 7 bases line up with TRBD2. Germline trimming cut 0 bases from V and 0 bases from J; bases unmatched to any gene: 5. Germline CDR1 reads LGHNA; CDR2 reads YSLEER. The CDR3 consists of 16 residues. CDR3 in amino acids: CASSQERAGYSYEQYF. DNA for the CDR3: TGCGCCAGCAGCCAAGAGCGAGCGGGATACTCCTACGAGCAGTACTTC.

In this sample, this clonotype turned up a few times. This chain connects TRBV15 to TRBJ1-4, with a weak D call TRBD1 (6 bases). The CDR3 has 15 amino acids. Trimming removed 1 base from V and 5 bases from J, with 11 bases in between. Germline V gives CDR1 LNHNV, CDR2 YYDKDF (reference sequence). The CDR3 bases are TGTGCCACCAGCAGAGTGGGGCAGGGGAATGAAAAACTGTTTTTT. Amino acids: CATSRVGQGNEKLFF.

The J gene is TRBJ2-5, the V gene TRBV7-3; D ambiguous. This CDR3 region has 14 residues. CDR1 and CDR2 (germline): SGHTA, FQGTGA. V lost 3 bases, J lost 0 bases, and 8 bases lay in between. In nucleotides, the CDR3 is TGTGCCAGCAGCTTTGAAGGAAACCAAGAGACCCAGTACTTC. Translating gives CASSFEGNQETQYF. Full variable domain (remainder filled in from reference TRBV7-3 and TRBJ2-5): GAGVSQTPSNKVTEKGKYVELRCDPISGHTALYWYRQSLGQGPEFLIYFQGTGAADDSGLPNDRFFAVRPEGSVSTLKIQRTERGDSAVYLCASSFEGNQETQYFGPGTRLLVL.

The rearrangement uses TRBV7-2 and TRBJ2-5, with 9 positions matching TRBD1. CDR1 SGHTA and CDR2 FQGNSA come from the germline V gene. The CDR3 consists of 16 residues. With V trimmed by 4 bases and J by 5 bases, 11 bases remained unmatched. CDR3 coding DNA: TGTGCCAGCAGCTGGGACTCGACAGGGGGTATCGAGACCCAGTACTTC. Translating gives CASSWDSTGGIETQYF. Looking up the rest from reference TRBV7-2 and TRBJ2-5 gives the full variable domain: GAGVSQSPSNKVTEKGKDVELRCDPISGHTALYWYRQSLGQGLEFLIYFQGNSAPDKSGLPSDRFSAERTGGSVSTLTIQRTQQEDSAVYLCASSWDSTGGIETQYFGPGTRLLVL.

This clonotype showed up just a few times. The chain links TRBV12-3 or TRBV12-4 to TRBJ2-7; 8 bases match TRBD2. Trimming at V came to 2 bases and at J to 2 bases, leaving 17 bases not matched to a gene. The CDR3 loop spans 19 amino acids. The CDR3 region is CASSLFGLAGQSSAYEQYF. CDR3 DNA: TGTGCCAGCAGTTTATTCGGGTTAGCGGGACAATCTAGTGCCTACGAGCAGTACTTC.

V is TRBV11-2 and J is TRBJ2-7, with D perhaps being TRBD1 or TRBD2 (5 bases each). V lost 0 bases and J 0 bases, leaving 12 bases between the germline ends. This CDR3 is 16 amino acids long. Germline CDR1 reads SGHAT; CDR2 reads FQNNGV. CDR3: CASSLDPWGSSYEQYF. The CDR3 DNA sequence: TGTGCCAGCAGCTTAGACCCTTGGGGGAGCTCCTACGAGCAGTACTTC.